The 29 T cell receptor beta chains below come from one sample, sequenced in a study of T cells in Graves' hyperthyroidism and ophthalmopathy. Amplification targeted TCR beta CDR3 regions from RNA transcripts. The TCR CDR3 first-round RT-PCR relied on the HTBI primer set. TCRdb re-analysed the multiplex PCR reads in MiXCR, keeping a single row per CDR3 protein. The profile shows 300,000 to 400,000 distinct CDR3 sequences, approximately 22% of them singletons. Sequenced: blood. These receptors all come from a woman aged 50 to 65 with Graves' hyperthyroidism.

The table lists this clonotype with many counts. The genes are TRBV5-1 and TRBJ2-1, with 9 bases that match TRBD2. This CDR3 comprises 15 residues. Germline V gene lookup returns CDR1 SGHRS and CDR2 YFSETQ. Trimming at V came to 4 bases and at J to 3 bases, leaving 5 bases not matched to a gene. In DNA, the CDR3 is TGCGCCAGCAGCCCGAGCGGGGGGAGCTACAATGAGCAGTTCTTC. It encodes CASSPSGGSYNEQFF.

The rearrangement joins TRBV24-1 to TRBJ2-1; D may match TRBD1 or TRBD2 (5 bases each). Germline V CDR1 and CDR2: KGHDR, SFDVKD. The germline V and J ends were trimmed by 2 bases and 5 bases, with 12 bases remaining between them. The CDR3 length is 15 residues. In DNA form, the CDR3 reads TGTGCCACCAGTGATTGGTTGGGGGAAAACAATGAGCAGTTCTTC. It specifies CATSDWLGENNEQFF.

This clonotype has ten or more counts. The CDR3 region is CASRGYRGYTEAFF. Written as DNA, the CDR3 is TGTGCCAGCAGGGGGTATCGGGGGTACACTGAAGCTTTCTTT. This chain joins TRBV2 and TRBJ1-1; the D gene is possibly TRBD1 (5 bases). Germline loops: CDR1 SNHLY, CDR2 FYNNEI. V lost 6 bases, J lost 3 bases, and 14 bases lay in between. This CDR3 is 14 amino acids long.

At least ten counts were recorded for this clonotype. J is TRBJ1-1 and V is TRBV2; D gene ambiguous. Germline CDR1 is SNHLY and CDR2 is FYNNEI. The CDR3 is made up of 13 amino acids. V shed 6 bases and J shed 11 bases, with 19 bases lying between them. The DNA of the CDR3 is TGTGCCAGCAGCCGTAGCCTTGAACCGGCCGCTTTCTTT. It translates to CASSRSLEPAAFF.

This chain uses TRBV5-1 with TRBJ2-7; perhaps TRBD2 as D (6 bases). With 0 bases removed from V and 4 bases from J, the gap between germline ends came to 14 bases. The germline V gene has CDR1 SGHRS and CDR2 YFSETQ. This CDR3 is 15 amino acids long. CDR3 region: CASSLVADTMYEQYF. DNA of the CDR3: TGCGCCAGCAGCTTGGTAGCGGATACAATGTACGAGCAGTACTTC.

This clonotype was counted many times. V is TRBV11-2 and J is TRBJ2-2, with 10 bases fitting TRBD2. This CDR3 spans 17 amino acids. Looked up from germline, CDR1 is SGHAT and CDR2 is FQNNGV. Trimming at V came to 2 bases and at J to 4 bases, leaving 7 bases not matched to a gene. The CDR3 loop reads CASSLSLAGAGTGELFF. CDR3 in DNA: TGTGCCAGCAGCTTATCCCTAGCGGGAGCCGGCACCGGGGAGCTGTTTTTT.

Regarding this clonotype: Just one base apart from a much larger clone, this may be a read error. This chain joins TRBV9 and TRBJ1-1; TRBD1 might be the D (5 bases). Germline CDR1 reads SGDLS; CDR2 reads YYNGEE. The CDR3 consists of 18 residues. The CDR3 DNA reads TGTACCAGCAGCGCTAGACGAGGAGACGGGAAGGGGATTACTGAAGCTTTCTTT. This sequence encodes CTSSARRGDGKGITEAFF.

This chain joins TRBV24-1 and TRBJ2-1; 12 bases match TRBD2. The CDR3 has 18 amino acids. With V trimmed by 0 bases and J by 2 bases, 4 bases remained unmatched. Germline CDR1 reads KGHDR; CDR2 reads SFDVKD. Here the CDR3 reads CATSDLASGRAPYNEQFF. In nucleotides, the CDR3 is TGTGCCACCAGTGATTTGGCTAGCGGGAGGGCCCCCTACAATGAGCAGTTCTTC.

V and J are TRBV2 and TRBJ1-1; D not resolved. The V gene lost 3 bases and the J gene lost 4 bases, with 9 bases spanning the gap. From germline, CDR1 is SNHLY and CDR2 FYNNEI. The CDR3 consists of 13 residues. The CDR3 DNA follows: TGTGCCAGCAGTGATCTCAGGATCACTGAAGCTTTCTTT. Its translation: CASSDLRITEAFF.

This clonotype was seen at least ten times. V is TRBV11-2 and J is TRBJ2-6, with D perhaps matching TRBD1 (5 bases). CDR1 and CDR2 (germline): SGHAT, FQNNGV. Trimming took off 4 bases at V and 0 bases at J, with 19 bases between the two ends. This CDR3 has 19 amino acids. The CDR3 loop reads CASSSLRTPPSSGANVLTF. The CDR3 bases are TGTGCCAGCAGCTCGCTAAGGACACCACCCAGCTCTGGGGCCAACGTCCTGACTTTC.

This clonotype was detected many times. V and J are TRBV9 and TRBJ2-3; TRBD2 is a possible D gene (6 bases). Germline CDR1 reads SGDLS; CDR2 reads YYNGEE. There are 16 residues in the CDR3. Trimming shortened V by 0 bases and J by 1 base, and 12 bases separated the two germline ends. The CDR3 DNA reads as TGTGCCAGCAGCGTAGCTGCGCGGGAACGCACAGATACGCAGTATTTT. It specifies CASSVAARERTDTQYF.

A few counts support this clonotype. One base away lies a much larger clone, so this may be a sequencing read error. The rearrangement links TRBV28 to TRBJ2-1; D gene uncertain. The length of the CDR3 is 14 residues. Germline V gene lookup returns CDR1 MDHEN and CDR2 SYDVKM. V lost 4 bases to trimming and J lost 6 bases, with 13 bases between them. The CDR3 DNA sequence: TGTGCCAGCAGTTCAGACCAAATCCTCAATGAGCAGTTCTTC. It yields the protein CASSSDQILNEQFF. Looking up the rest from reference TRBV28 and TRBJ2-1 gives the full variable domain: DVKVTQSSRYLVKRTGEKVFLECVQDMDHENMFWYRQDPGLGLRLIYFSYDVKMKEKGDIPEGYSVSREKKERFSLILESASTNQTSMYLCASSSDQILNEQFFGPGTRLTVL.

This clonotype was seen at least ten times. The rearrangement uses TRBV29-1 and TRBJ2-1, with TRBD2 as a possible D gene (5 bases). The CDR3 sequence is 10 residues long. In germline, CDR1 is SQVTM, CDR2 ANQGSEA. Trimming removed 7 bases from V and 10 bases from J, with 11 bases in between. This CDR3 is CSARSGEQFF. CDR3 bases: TGCAGCGCGAGGTCGGGAGAGCAGTTCTTC.

This clonotype has just a few counts. The rearrangement joins TRBV20-1 to TRBJ2-5; 8 bases agree with TRBD2. Unmatched junction bases numbered 13, after V lost 6 bases and J lost 1 base. The CDR3 sequence is 16 residues long. Germline values: CDR1 DFQATT, CDR2 SNEGSKA (reference sequence). The CDR3 nucleotides are TGCAGTGCCCTCGCAATGGGCGGGGGGCTCCAAGAGACCCAGTACTTC. Translating gives CSALAMGGGLQETQYF.

This clonotype came up many times. J is TRBJ2-1 and V is TRBV7-3; D is possibly TRBD1 (6 bases). Germline V gene sequence: CDR1 SGHTA, CDR2 FQGTGA. CDR3 length: 14 residues. V dropped 6 bases and J dropped 7 bases, with 16 bases sitting between them. The CDR3 DNA follows: TGTGCCAGCAGGGAACAGGGTTTAGGTAATGAGCAGTTCTTC. Protein product: CASREQGLGNEQFF.

This clonotype was seen at least ten times. The V call is TRBV11-2, the J call TRBJ2-7; D is possibly TRBD2 (6 bases). Germline V gene sequence: CDR1 SGHAT, CDR2 FQNNGV. V was cut by 8 bases and J by 6 bases, with 11 bases left in between. The CDR3 is made up of 11 amino acids. CDR3 amino acids: CASSRGFEQYF. The CDR3 coding sequence is TGTGCCAGCTCCCGGGGGTTCGAGCAGTACTTC.

This clonotype has ten or more counts. The chain has TRBV18 and TRBJ2-5; 10 bases fit TRBD2. Trimming removed 6 bases from V and 1 base from J; junction bases left unmatched: 5. The CDR3 loop spans 15 amino acids. CDR1 KGHSH and CDR2 LQKENI come from the germline V gene. CDR3 sequence (DNA): TGTGCCAGCTCCCCCCTAGCGGGAGTCCAAGAGACCCAGTACTTC. Translated: CASSPLAGVQETQYF.

This clonotype turned up a few times. For the CDR3, the DNA is TGCAGCTCCAGTGAGAAGGTTAACTATGGCTACACCTTC. The encoded protein is CSSSEKVNYGYTF. The chain carries TRBV29-1 and TRBJ1-2; D not certain. The CDR3 contains 13 residues. The germline gives CDR1 SQVTM, CDR2 ANQGSEA. Deletions cut 8 bases from V and 1 base from J, with 14 bases between.

This chain joins TRBV6-1 and TRBJ2-7; D might be TRBD2 (6 bases). The V gene's germline CDR1 is MNHNS and CDR2 SASEGT. This CDR3 contains 15 residues. Trimming pared 5 bases from V and 3 bases from J, leaving 17 bases between. The CDR3 is CASSSTPMGLYEQYF. CDR3 DNA: TGTGCCAGCAGTTCAACTCCAATGGGACTCTACGAGCAGTACTTC.

In regard to this clonotype: The CDR3 does not close with the conserved phenylalanine or tryptophan, likely indicating a read error. The V call is TRBV5-6, the J call TRBJ2-2; D not certain. The V end lost 0 bases, the J end lost 3 bases, and 9 bases lay between the germline ends. This CDR3 is 15 amino acids long. Germline values: CDR1 SGHDT, CDR2 YYEEEE. Here the CDR3 DNA reads TGTGCCAGCAGCTTGGGCCCGGTTGACACCGGGGAGCTGTTTTCT. This gives the protein CASSLGPVDTGELFS.

The rearrangement links TRBV6-5 to TRBJ1-1; the D gene is possibly TRBD1 (6 bases). V was clipped by 2 bases and J by 2 bases, with 18 bases between them. Germline CDR1 is MNHEY and CDR2 is SVGAGI. The CDR3 extends over 17 amino acids. Written as DNA, the CDR3 is TGTGCCAGCAGTTACGAAAAGGGCAGGGGCGGTAACACTGAAGCTTTCTTT. Its translation: CASSYEKGRGGNTEAFF.

The CDR3 region has the DNA TGTGCCAGCAGCTTAGCAGGGTTCGCCGGGGAGCTGTTTTTT. Translating gives CASSLAGFAGELFF. The rearrangement links TRBV7-2 to TRBJ2-2; D is undetermined. Germline CDR1 SGHTA, CDR2 FQGNSA. The CDR3 length is 14 residues. V was clipped by 0 bases and J by 6 bases, with 8 bases between them.

At least ten counts were recorded for this clonotype. The rearrangement joins TRBV12-3 or TRBV12-4 to TRBJ2-7, with 10 bases aligning to TRBD2. The CDR3 extends over 15 amino acids. The V gene end was trimmed by 3 bases and the J gene end by 7 bases; junction bases not matched to a gene: 9. In nucleotides, the CDR3 is TGTGCCAGCAGTTTTTCGGCTAGCGGGAGAGGAGAGCAGTACTTC. It yields the protein CASSFSASGRGEQYF.

The chain couples TRBV27 to TRBJ2-7, with D unresolved. The DNA end is more similar to TRBJ2-1, so the J call may be wrong. There are 13 residues in the CDR3. Germline-derived CDR1 and CDR2 are MNHEY and SMNVEV (reference sequence). In DNA form, the CDR3 reads TGTGCCAGCAGTTTACCGGGCAACTACGAGCAGTTCTTC. Protein sequence: CASSLPGNYEQFF.

This clonotype was detected ten times or more. The chain joins TRBV12-3 or TRBV12-4 to TRBJ1-5; TRBD1 might be the D (5 bases). V shed 3 bases and J shed 4 bases, with 13 bases lying between them. This CDR3 region has 15 residues. CDR3 in amino acids: CASSFALGGNQPQHF. The CDR3, as DNA: TGTGCCAGCAGTTTCGCCCTCGGGGGTAATCAGCCCCAGCATTTT.

The chain links TRBV4-1 to TRBJ2-5; D not resolved. V was cut by 1 base and J by 5 bases, with 5 bases left in between. Germline CDR1 reads MGHRA; CDR2 reads YSYEKL. CDR3 length: 12 amino acids. The CDR3 nucleotides are TGCGCCAGCAGCCAAGCCGGGGAGACCCAGTACTTC. Residues: CASSQAGETQYF.

This clonotype was observed many times. The chain links TRBV7-9 to TRBJ2-3, with D possibly being TRBD1 (6 bases). The germline gives CDR1 SEHNR, CDR2 FQNEAQ (reference sequence). The CDR3 consists of 12 residues. V was shortened by 6 bases and J by 6 bases, with 10 bases between the two germline ends. This CDR3 reads CASSNQGDTQYF. In DNA, the CDR3 is TGTGCCAGCAGTAATCAGGGGGATACGCAGTATTTT.

This clonotype turned up a few times. The chain uses TRBV5-5 and TRBJ2-1; D possibly corresponds to TRBD2 (7 bases). CDR3 length: 14 residues. Per the germline V gene, CDR1 is SGHKS and CDR2 is YYEKEE (reference sequence). Trimming took 0 bases from V and 8 from J, leaving 12 bases between them. Here the CDR3 reads CASSLGGGRHEQFF. CDR3 coding DNA: TGTGCCAGCAGCTTGGGGGGGGGCCGGCATGAGCAGTTCTTC. The whole variable domain, filled in from reference TRBV5-5 and TRBJ2-1, reads DAGVTQSPTHLIKTRGQQVTLRCSPISGHKSVSWYQQVLGQGPQFIFQYYEKEERGRGNFPDRFSARQFPNYSSELNVNALLLGDSALYLCASSLGGGRHEQFFGPGTRLTVL.

This clonotype was detected many times. The chain has TRBV6-2 or TRBV6-3 and TRBJ2-7, with TRBD2 matching over 9 bases. The CDR3 contains 15 residues. Germline loops: CDR1 MNHEY, CDR2 SVGEGT. Germline trimming cut 6 bases from V and 4 bases from J; bases unmatched to any gene: 10. This CDR3 reads CASRDGSGRRYEQYF. The DNA of the CDR3 is TGTGCCAGCAGGGACGGGAGCGGGAGGAGGTACGAGCAGTACTTC.